This T cell receptor (beta chain) is drawn from a study of shared clonotypes between healthy human individuals. Study conclusions and caveats: A few donors shared around 5.1% of their naive CD4 clonotypes.

Sequencing used immunoSEQ multiplex PCR; TCRdb keeps in-frame clones, though not all of them. The sample includes about 680,000 clones, approximately 79% of them seen just once. This clone was observed a few times. Its antigen remains unidentified. V lost 2 bases and J lost 0, with 8 bases in between. The CDR3 totals 15 residues. Germline CDR1 is SGHTA and CDR2 is FQGNSA. The chain is built from TRBV7-2 and TRBJ1-3; D not resolved. This TCR derives from a young woman in good health. Sequenced material: memory CD4+ T cells sorted from blood. Subset specified: CD45RA-negative fraction. This CDR3 is CASSLSPSSGNTIYF. The DNA for the CDR3 is TGTGCCAGCAGCTTATCTCCAAGCTCTGGAAACACCATATATTTT.